This T cell receptor (beta chain) was recorded in a study of cytomegalovirus exposure and HLA in healthy donors. V was cut by 1 base and J by 9 bases, with 7 bases left in between. Per germline, CDR1 LGHNT and CDR2 FRNRAP. This CDR3 region has 12 residues. PCR employed 60 Vbeta and 13 Jbeta primers. Libraries were prepared by immunoSEQ multiplex PCR; TCRdb keeps only in-frame clonotypes and omits some of them. Here the sample spans roughly 160,000 clones, approximately 71% being singletons. This clone was picked up a small number of times. Sequencing was carried out using PBMCs. The clonotype was recovered from a woman aged 40 to 50 in good health and CMV-seropositive. The V gene is TRBV12-5, the J gene TRBJ1-5, with D hard to call. Written as DNA, the CDR3 is TGTGCTAGTGGTTTGGGACCAGGGCCCCAGCATTTT. Translating it yields CASGLGPGPQHF. Full variable domain (outside the CDR3, taken from reference TRBV12-5 and TRBJ1-5): DARVTQTPRHKVTEMGQEVTMRCQPILGHNTVFWYRQTMMQGLELLAYFRNRAPLDDSGMPKDRFSAEMPDATLATLKIQPSEPRDSAVYFCASGLGPGPQHFGDGTRLSIL.